The rows below give T cell receptor beta chains drawn from one sample of a study of cytomegalovirus exposure and HLA in healthy donors. The method was immunoSEQ multiplex PCR; TCRdb's version includes in-frame clones alone and lacks a portion of them. The sample contains 90,000 to 140,000 clones, 70% to 80% of which appear only once. Sequences were obtained from PBMCs. The source of these receptors is a man aged 25-40 years in good health and CMV-seronegative. The CDR3 runs from the conserved cysteine through the conserved F or W. A D gene is named only where the DNA matches it firmly. A row's size may be missing; if present it is once, few, many or a size class.

size	D	V	J	CDR3	DNA
few	TRBD2	TRBV5-6	TRBJ2-2	CASSLAGGVGGELFF	TGTGCCAGCAGCTTGGCGGGGGGAGTTGGCGGGGAGCTGTTTTTT
.	.	TRBV6-5	TRBJ2-2	CASSRQANTGELFF	TGTGCCAGCAGTCGACAGGCGAACACCGGGGAGCTGTTTTTT
.	.	TRBV28	TRBJ1-2	CASSFRAGYTF	TGTGCCAGCAGTTTCAGGGCTGGCTACACCTTC
.	TRBD1	TRBV4-3	TRBJ1-5	CASSQGTGNQPQHF	TGCGCCAGCAGCCAAGGGACAGGGAATCAGCCCCAGCATTTT
.	.	TRBV18	TRBJ1-4	CASSAPGVATNEKLFF	TGTGCCAGCTCTGCCCCGGGGGTCGCAACTAATGAAAAACTGTTTTTT
.	.	TRBV30	TRBJ1-2	CAWSVLAAGGYTF	TGTGCCTGGAGTGTATTAGCGGCGGGTGGCTACACCTTC
.	.	TRBV5-1	TRBJ2-7	CASSSGGQGIYEQYF	TGCGCCAGCAGCAGCGGGGGACAGGGCATCTACGAGCAGTACTTC
.	.	TRBV10-3	TRBJ1-2	CAISESSPNYGYTF	TGTGCCATCAGTGAGTCGAGTCCTAACTATGGCTACACCTTC
.	.	TRBV6-5	TRBJ1-2	CASKMDTNYGYTF	TGTGCCAGCAAGATGGACACTAACTATGGCTACACCTTC
.	.	TRBV28	TRBJ1-3	CASTFGSSGNTIYF	TGTGCCAGCACCTTTGGGAGCTCTGGAAACACCATATATTTT
once	.	TRBV7-2	TRBJ2-7	CASSLGSIAYEQYF	TGTGCCAGCAGCTTAGGTAGTATTGCCTACGAGCAGTACTTC
.	TRBD1	TRBV6-4	TRBJ1-5	CASRQTGTNQPQHF	TGTGCCAGCAGGCAGACAGGGACAAATCAGCCCCAGCATTTT
once	.	TRBV4-3	TRBJ1-2	CASSQDDGGNYGYTF	TGCGCCAGCAGCCAAGATGACGGGGGAAACTATGGCTACACCTTC
.	.	TRBV6-4	TRBJ2-5	CASSVLRGETQYF	TGTGCCAGCAGTGTCCTAAGGGGGGAGACCCAGTACTTC
.	TRBD2	TRBV4-3	TRBJ2-5	CASSQVGAGGPETQYF	TGCGCCAGCAGCCAAGTGGGAGCGGGGGGGCCAGAGACCCAGTACTTC
.	.	TRBV27	TRBJ1-1	CASFYRANTEAFF	TGTGCCAGCTTTTACAGGGCGAACACTGAAGCTTTCTTT
.	.	TRBV30	TRBJ2-1	CAWSGLAYNEQFF	TGTGCCTGGAGTGGGCTAGCCTACAATGAGCAGTTCTTC
.	TRBD2	TRBV5-1	TRBJ2-1	CASSPGTSGNNEQFF	TGCGCCAGCAGCCCGGGGACTAGCGGGAACAATGAGCAGTTCTTC
.	TRBD2	TRBV28	TRBJ2-7	CASASGSLHEQYF	TGTGCCAGCGCTAGCGGGAGTTTACACGAGCAGTACTTC
.	.	TRBV28	TRBJ1-1	CASSEGTGTEAFF	TGTGCCAGCAGTGAGGGTACGGGCACTGAAGCTTTCTTT
few	.	TRBV7-2	TRBJ2-1	CASSFGQGFNEQFF	TGTGCCAGCAGCTTTGGGCAGGGGTTCAATGAGCAGTTCTTC
.	.	TRBV10-3	TRBJ2-1	CAISDPDNEQFF	TGTGCCATCAGTGATCCGGACAATGAGCAGTTCTTC
.	.	TRBV6-1	TRBJ1-5	CASSEITGSNQPQHF	TGTGCCAGCAGTGAAATTACAGGGAGTAATCAGCCCCAGCATTTT
.	TRBD1	TRBV19	TRBJ1-5	CASSVDRGLRQPQHF	TGTGCCAGTAGTGTTGACAGGGGATTGCGGCAGCCCCAGCATTTT
.	TRBD2	TRBV7-2	TRBJ2-3	CASSRTSGVSTDTQYF	TGTGCCAGCAGCCGGACTAGCGGAGTCAGCACAGATACGCAGTATTTT
.	TRBD1	TRBV5-1	TRBJ1-1	CASSIAGQGADTEAFF	TGCGCCAGCAGCATAGCCGGACAGGGGGCAGACACTGAAGCTTTCTTT
.	.	TRBV19	TRBJ2-7	CASSISGSSNEQYF	TGTGCCAGTAGTATTTCTGGAAGTAGCAACGAGCAGTACTTC
once	TRBD1	TRBV28	TRBJ2-5	CASSSGTGGEETQYF	TGTGCCAGCAGTTCCGGGACAGGGGGCGAAGAGACCCAGTACTTC
.	TRBD1	TRBV2	TRBJ1-2	CASSPGTGVAGYTF	TGTGCCAGCAGTCCCGGGACAGGAGTGGCAGGCTACACCTTC
.	.	TRBV19	TRBJ1-5	CASTRGLGNQPQHF	TGTGCCAGTACCAGAGGTTTGGGCAATCAGCCCCAGCATTTT
.	.	TRBV28	TRBJ2-2	CASIGSIGELFF	TGTGCCAGTATTGGGAGTATCGGGGAGCTGTTTTTT
once	TRBD1	TRBV27	TRBJ2-1	CASSLSPGTGRNNEQFF	TGTGCCAGCAGTTTATCCCCCGGGACAGGGCGCAACAATGAGCAGTTCTTC
.	.	TRBV6-5	TRBJ1-5	CASSYGLNQPQHF	TGTGCCAGCAGTTACGGGCTCAATCAGCCCCAGCATTTT
.	TRBD2	TRBV5-1	TRBJ2-7	CASSTTSGEFSYEQYF	TGCGCCAGCAGCACAACTAGCGGGGAATTTTCCTACGAGCAGTACTTC
.	.	TRBV7-9	TRBJ2-1	CASSPVAGPYNEQFF	TGTGCCAGCAGTCCAGTGGCGGGGCCGTACAATGAGCAGTTCTTC
once	TRBD1	TRBV19	TRBJ2-2	CASSTPVGQGVGVTGELFF	TGTGCCAGTAGTACCCCGGTAGGACAGGGGGTTGGGGTCACCGGGGAGCTGTTTTTT
.	.	TRBV28	TRBJ2-1	CASKEGAISNEQFF	TGTGCCAGCAAAGAGGGAGCTATTTCCAATGAGCAGTTCTTC
.	TRBD1	TRBV6-5	TRBJ2-7	CASSYHPGQGRWEQYF	TGTGCCAGCAGTTACCACCCGGGACAGGGGAGGTGGGAGCAGTACTTC
.	.	TRBV9	TRBJ1-4	CASSVQGTNEKLFF	TGTGCCAGCAGCGTACAGGGGACTAATGAAAAACTGTTTTTT
.	.	TRBV5-1	TRBJ2-2	CASTAQGNTGELFF	TGCGCCAGCACCGCACAGGGGAACACCGGGGAGCTGTTTTTT
.	.	TRBV27	TRBJ1-2	CASSSGGGYYGYTF	TGTGCCAGCAGTTCCGGGGGAGGTTACTATGGCTACACCTTC
.	.	TRBV6-5	TRBJ2-1	CASRHRVGSYNEQFF	TGTGCCAGCAGGCACAGGGTTGGCTCCTACAATGAGCAGTTCTTC
.	.	TRBV20-1	TRBJ1-1	CSASIYSEAFF	TGCAGTGCTAGCATATATAGCGAAGCTTTCTTT
few	TRBD2	TRBV6-5	TRBJ2-1	CASSYSPGAGNEQFF	TGTGCCAGCAGTTACTCCCCGGGAGCGGGGAATGAGCAGTTCTTC
.	TRBD2	TRBV6-1	TRBJ2-7	CASSEGDGGLASEQYF	TGTGCCAGCAGTGAAGGTGATGGAGGACTAGCTTCCGAGCAGTACTTC
once	.	TRBV6-5	TRBJ1-1	CASSYSVDPYTEAFF	TGTGCCAGCAGTTACTCGGTAGATCCCTACACTGAAGCTTTCTTT